The clone carrying this T cell receptor (beta chain) was seen a few times. The antigen is undetermined. The junction differs from germline at one of its ends, possibly a read error. TCRdb passed the 5' RACE reads through MiXCR, listing each CDR3 protein once. The table shows 450,000 or so distinct CDR3 sequences, with 24% occurring only once. This sample is drawn from a study of identical twins. Study conclusions and caveats: Where out-of-frame alpha sequences were twin-shared, they showed excess low generation probability.

This same sample was also part of a study on T cells expressing NK-cell markers.

The receptor's source is a woman under 30 in good health. Sequencing was done on a sample of CD4+ T cells sorted from blood.

CDR3 in amino acids: CASSNRDQKTQYF. In DNA form, the CDR3 reads TGTGCCAGCAGTAACCGGGACCAAAAGACCCAGTACTTC. This chain uses TRBV25-1 with TRBJ2-5; tentatively, D is TRBD1 or TRBD2 (5 bases each). CDR3 size: 13 residues. The germline V gene has CDR1 MGHDK and CDR2 SYGVNS.